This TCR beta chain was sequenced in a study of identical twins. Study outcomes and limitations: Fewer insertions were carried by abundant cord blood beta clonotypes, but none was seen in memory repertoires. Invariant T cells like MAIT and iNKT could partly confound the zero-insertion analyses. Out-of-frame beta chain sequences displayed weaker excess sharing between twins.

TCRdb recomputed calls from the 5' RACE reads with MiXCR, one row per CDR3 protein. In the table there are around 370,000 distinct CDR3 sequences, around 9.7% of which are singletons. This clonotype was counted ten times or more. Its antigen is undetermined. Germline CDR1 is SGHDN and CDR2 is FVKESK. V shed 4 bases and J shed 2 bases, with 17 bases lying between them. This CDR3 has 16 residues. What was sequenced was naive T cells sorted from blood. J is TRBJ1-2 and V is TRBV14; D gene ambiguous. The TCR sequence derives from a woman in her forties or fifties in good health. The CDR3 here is CASSPRLAALNYGYTF. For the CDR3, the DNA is TGTGCCAGCAGCCCTAGACTGGCAGCTTTAAACTATGGCTACACCTTC.